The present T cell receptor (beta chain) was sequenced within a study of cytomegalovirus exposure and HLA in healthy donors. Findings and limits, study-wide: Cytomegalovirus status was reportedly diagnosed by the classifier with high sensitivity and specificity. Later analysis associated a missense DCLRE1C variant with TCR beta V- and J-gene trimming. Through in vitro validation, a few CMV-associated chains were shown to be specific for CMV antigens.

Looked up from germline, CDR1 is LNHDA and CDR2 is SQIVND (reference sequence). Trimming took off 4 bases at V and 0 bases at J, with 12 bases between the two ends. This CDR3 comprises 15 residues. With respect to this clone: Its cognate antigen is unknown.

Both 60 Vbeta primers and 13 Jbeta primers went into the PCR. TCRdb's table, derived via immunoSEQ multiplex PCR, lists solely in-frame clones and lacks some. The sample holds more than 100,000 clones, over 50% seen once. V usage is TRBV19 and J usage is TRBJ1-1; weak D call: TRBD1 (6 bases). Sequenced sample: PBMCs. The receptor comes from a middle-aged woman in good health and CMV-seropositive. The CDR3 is CASSTGGAMNTEAFF. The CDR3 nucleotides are TGTGCCAGTAGTACCGGGGGGGCCATGAACACTGAAGCTTTCTTT.